The 13 T cell receptor beta chains below were found in one sample sequenced in a study of T cells in Graves' hyperthyroidism and ophthalmopathy. Researchers amplified the TCR beta CDR3 regions from RNA transcripts. With the HTBI primer set, the TCR CDR3 went through a first round of RT-PCR. MiXCR, run by TCRdb on the multiplex PCR reads, gives a single entry per CDR3 protein. The table lists about 610,000 distinct CDR3 sequences, 16% of them singletons, with around 3.5% in the top ten. Sequencing input: blood. All receptors derive from a middle-aged woman with Graves' ophthalmopathy.

Ten or more counts support this clonotype. This chain uses TRBV28 with TRBJ1-1; D possibly corresponds to TRBD1 (6 bases). The V gene lost 6 bases and the J gene lost 6 bases, with 14 bases spanning the gap. Germline-derived CDR1 and CDR2 are MDHEN and SYDVKM. The CDR3 covers 13 residues. This CDR3 reads CASRRLTGPEAFF. CDR3 DNA sequence: TGTGCCAGCAGGAGATTGACAGGCCCTGAAGCTTTCTTT.

CDR3 in amino acids: CASSFSGTGGWEQYF. The DNA for the CDR3 is TGTGCCAGCAGTTTCTCCGGGACAGGGGGTTGGGAGCAGTACTTC. This chain connects TRBV27 to TRBJ2-7, with 11 bases aligning to TRBD1. The CDR3 covers 15 residues. Germline-derived CDR1 and CDR2 are MNHEY and SMNVEV (reference sequence). V was pared by 3 bases and J by 7 bases, with 8 bases of the junction left unmatched.

V is TRBV6-1 and J is TRBJ1-1; TRBD1 aligns across 8 bases. V was pared by 8 bases and J by 0 bases, with 8 bases of the junction left unmatched. The CDR3 runs 15 residues. Germline CDR1 is MNHNS and CDR2 is SASEGT. The CDR3 reads CASGPRQGMNTEAFF. The CDR3 coding sequence is TGTGCCAGCGGTCCGCGACAGGGGATGAACACTGAAGCTTTCTTT.

This clonotype came up many times. The rearrangement joins TRBV6-2 or TRBV6-3 to TRBJ1-5; D remains ambiguous. This CDR3 spans 18 amino acids. V was clipped by 2 bases and J by 1 base, with 18 bases between them. Per the germline V gene, CDR1 is MNHEY and CDR2 is SVGEGT. CDR3 sequence: CASSYRGFLDQSNQPQHF. The CDR3 DNA reads as TGTGCCAGCAGTTACCGGGGATTTCTGGATCAAAGCAATCAGCCCCAGCATTTT.

This sequence joins TRBV20-1 and TRBJ2-7, with 8 bases aligning to TRBD1. Germline lookup yields CDR1 DFQATT and CDR2 SNEGSKA (reference sequence). CDR3 size: 14 residues. V was clipped by 3 bases and J by 2 bases; unmatched bases: 6. The CDR3 nucleotides are TGCAGTGCTAGCCCGGGACAGGACCCCTACGAGCAGTACTTC. Translated: CSASPGQDPYEQYF.

For this clonotype: The CDR3 end shows no conserved phenylalanine or tryptophan, and so a read error is likely. This chain uses TRBV6-1 with TRBJ1-1, with D tentatively TRBD1 (5 bases). Trimming left V 2 bases short and J 5 bases short, with 12 bases between. From germline, CDR1 is MNHNS and CDR2 SASEGT. The CDR3 sequence is 14 residues long. The CDR3 region is CASSERQGSTEAFI. The CDR3 nucleotides are TGTGCCAGCAGTGAAAGGCAGGGTAGTACTGAAGCTTTCATT.

This clonotype has a count of ten or more. The chain uses TRBV28 and TRBJ2-7; D is undetermined. The CDR3 has 12 residues. Trimming removed 6 bases from V and 10 bases from J, with 16 bases in between. Germline loops: CDR1 MDHEN, CDR2 SYDVKM. The CDR3: CASSTLLRFQYF. The CDR3 DNA follows: TGTGCCAGCAGCACGTTGCTGCGGTTCCAGTACTTC.

This clonotype was recorded many times. V gene TRBV19 combines with J gene TRBJ1-1; 10 bases map to TRBD1. The CDR3 has 16 residues. Germline-derived CDR1 and CDR2 are LNHDA and SQIVND (reference sequence). The junction had 9 bases not matched to a gene; V was cut back by 7 bases and J by 1 base. CDR3 protein: CASTGQGRRPNTEAFF. CDR3 DNA: TGTGCCAGTACGGGACAGGGGAGGAGGCCGAACACTGAAGCTTTCTTT.

The table lists this clonotype with many counts. The chain couples TRBV2 to TRBJ2-1; a possible D gene is TRBD2 (6 bases). Germline lookup yields CDR1 SNHLY and CDR2 FYNNEI. V lost 6 bases to trimming and J lost 8 bases, with 11 bases between them. The CDR3 contains 12 residues. The CDR3 sequence: CASRGGPHEQFF. In DNA, the CDR3 is TGTGCCAGCAGGGGGGGACCACATGAGCAGTTCTTC.

A note on this clonotype: The junction shows a germline mismatch at one end, possibly a read error. V is TRBV18 and J is TRBJ2-3, with a possible D match to TRBD2 (5 bases). There are 14 residues in the CDR3. CDR1 and CDR2 (germline): KGHSH, LQKENI. In DNA form, the CDR3 reads TGTGTCAGCTCACCCGGGGTTCCCACAGATACGCAGTATTTT. Its protein product is CVSSPGVPTDTQYF.

This clonotype was seen just once. The chain is built from TRBV3-1 and TRBJ2-1, with 7 bases lining up with TRBD2. V gave up 8 bases and J gave up 4 bases; unmatched junction bases: 8. This CDR3 spans 14 amino acids. The V gene's germline CDR1 is LGHDT and CDR2 YNNKEL (reference sequence). The CDR3 sequence is CASCRASGYNEQFF. DNA of the CDR3: TGTGCCAGCTGCCGGGCTAGCGGTTACAATGAGCAGTTCTTC.

This clonotype was counted many times. The chain combines TRBV6-2 or TRBV6-3 with TRBJ2-7; 7 bases match TRBD2. The trim removed 8 bases at V and 0 bases at J, leaving 7 bases unmatched. This CDR3 spans 14 amino acids. From germline, CDR1 is MNHEY and CDR2 SVGEGT. The CDR3 loop is CASERERSSYEQYF. In DNA, the CDR3 is TGTGCCAGCGAGCGGGAAAGAAGCTCCTACGAGCAGTACTTC.

There are many counts of this clonotype. The chain recombines TRBV3-1 with TRBJ2-7, with unresolved D. This CDR3 has 14 residues. The germline V gene has CDR1 LGHDT and CDR2 YNNKEL (reference sequence). The germline V and J ends were trimmed by 0 bases and 7 bases, with 13 bases remaining between them. The chain's CDR3 is CASSQDLAAREQYF. For the CDR3, the DNA is TGTGCCAGCAGCCAAGATCTGGCCGCGAGGGAGCAGTACTTC.